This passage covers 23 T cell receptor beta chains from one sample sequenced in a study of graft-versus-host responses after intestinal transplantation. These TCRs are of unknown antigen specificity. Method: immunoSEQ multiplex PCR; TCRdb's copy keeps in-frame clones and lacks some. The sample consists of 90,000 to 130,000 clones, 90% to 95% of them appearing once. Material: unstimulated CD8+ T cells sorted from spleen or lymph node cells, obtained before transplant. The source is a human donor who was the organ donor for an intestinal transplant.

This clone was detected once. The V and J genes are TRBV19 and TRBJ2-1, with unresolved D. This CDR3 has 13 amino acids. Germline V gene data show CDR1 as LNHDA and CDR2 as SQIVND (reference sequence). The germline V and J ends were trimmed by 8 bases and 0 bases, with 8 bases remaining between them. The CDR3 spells CASSRSSYNEQFF. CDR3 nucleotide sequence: TGTGCCAGTTCCAGGAGCTCCTACAATGAGCAGTTCTTC.

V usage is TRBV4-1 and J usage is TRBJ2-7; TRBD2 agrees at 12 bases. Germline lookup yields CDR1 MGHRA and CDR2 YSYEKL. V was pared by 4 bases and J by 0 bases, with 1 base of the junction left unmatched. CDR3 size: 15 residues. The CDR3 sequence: CASSPTSGSSYEQYF. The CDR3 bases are TGCGCCAGCAGCCCGACTAGCGGGAGCTCCTACGAGCAGTACTTC.

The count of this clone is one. As DNA, the CDR3 is TGTGCCAGCAGCCAAGTAATCTTGAACACTGAAGCTTTCTTT. It translates to CASSQVILNTEAFF. The chain carries TRBV4-2 and TRBJ1-1; D is ambiguous. The V end lost 1 base, the J end lost 0 bases, and 6 bases lay between the germline ends. This CDR3 spans 14 amino acids. Germline CDR1 and CDR2: LGHNA and YNFKEQ.

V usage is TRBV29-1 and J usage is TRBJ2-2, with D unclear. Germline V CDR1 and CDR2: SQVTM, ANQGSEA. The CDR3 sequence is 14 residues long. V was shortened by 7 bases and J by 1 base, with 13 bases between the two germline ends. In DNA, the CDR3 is TGCAGCGGGCAGGACGCCCGGAACACCGGGGAGCTGTTTTTT. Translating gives CSGQDARNTGELFF.

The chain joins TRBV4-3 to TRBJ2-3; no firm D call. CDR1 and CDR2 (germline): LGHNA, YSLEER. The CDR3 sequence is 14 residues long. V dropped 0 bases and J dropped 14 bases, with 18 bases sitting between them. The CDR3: CASSQEIGPALPYF. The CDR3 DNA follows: TGCGCCAGCAGCCAAGAGATCGGACCCGCCCTTCCGTATTTT.

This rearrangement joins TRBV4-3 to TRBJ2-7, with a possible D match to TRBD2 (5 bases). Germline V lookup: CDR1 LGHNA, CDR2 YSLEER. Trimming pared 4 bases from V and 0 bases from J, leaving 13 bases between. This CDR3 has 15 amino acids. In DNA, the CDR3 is TGCGCCAGCAGCCCGAGCGGAGACGGCTCCTACGAGCAGTACTTC. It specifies CASSPSGDGSYEQYF.

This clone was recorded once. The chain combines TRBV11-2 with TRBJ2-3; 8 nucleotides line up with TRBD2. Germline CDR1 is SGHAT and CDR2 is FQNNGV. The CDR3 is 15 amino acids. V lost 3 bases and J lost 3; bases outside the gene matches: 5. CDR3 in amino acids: CASSLFAGGTDTQYF. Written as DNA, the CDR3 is TGTGCCAGCAGCTTGTTCGCGGGAGGTACAGATACGCAGTATTTT.

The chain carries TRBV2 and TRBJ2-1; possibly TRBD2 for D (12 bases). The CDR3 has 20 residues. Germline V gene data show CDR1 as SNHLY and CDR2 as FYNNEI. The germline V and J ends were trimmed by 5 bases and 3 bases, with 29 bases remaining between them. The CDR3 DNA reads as TGTGCCAGCAGTCGGACAGGGGGCTGGTCGACTAGCGGGAGCTACAATGAGCAGTTCTTC. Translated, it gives CASSRTGGWSTSGSYNEQFF.

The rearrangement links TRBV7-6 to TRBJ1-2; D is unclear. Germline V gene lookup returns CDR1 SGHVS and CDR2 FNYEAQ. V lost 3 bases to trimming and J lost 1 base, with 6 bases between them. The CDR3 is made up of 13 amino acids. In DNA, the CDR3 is TGTGCCAGCAGCTTTGGGCTTAACTATGGCTACACCTTC. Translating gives CASSFGLNYGYTF.

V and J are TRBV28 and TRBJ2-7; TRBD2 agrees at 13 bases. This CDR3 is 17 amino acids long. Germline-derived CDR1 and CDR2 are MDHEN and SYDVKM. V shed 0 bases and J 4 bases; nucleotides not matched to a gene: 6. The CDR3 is CASSLWAGLAGKYEQYF. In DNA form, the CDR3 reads TGTGCCAGCAGTTTATGGGCGGGACTAGCGGGGAAATACGAGCAGTACTTC.

CDR3 region: CASTRGISSTDTQYF. The CDR3 DNA follows: TGTGCCAGCACCCGTGGTATTTCTAGCACAGATACGCAGTATTTT. The chain joins TRBV28 to TRBJ2-3; D remains ambiguous. The germline CDR1 and CDR2 sequences are MDHEN and SYDVKM. Trimming took off 7 bases at V and 0 bases at J, with 14 bases between the two ends. The CDR3 covers 15 residues.

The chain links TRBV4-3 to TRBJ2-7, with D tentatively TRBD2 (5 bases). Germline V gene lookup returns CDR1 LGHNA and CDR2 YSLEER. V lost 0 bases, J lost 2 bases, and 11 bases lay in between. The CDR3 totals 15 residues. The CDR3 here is CASSQDKAATYEQYF. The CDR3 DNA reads TGCGCCAGCAGCCAAGATAAAGCGGCAACCTACGAGCAGTACTTC.

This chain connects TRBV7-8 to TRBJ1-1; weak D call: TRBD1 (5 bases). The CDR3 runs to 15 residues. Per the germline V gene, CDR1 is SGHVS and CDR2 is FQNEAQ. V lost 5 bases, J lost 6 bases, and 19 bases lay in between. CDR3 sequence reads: CASSPAGSGNPEAFF. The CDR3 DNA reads TGTGCCAGCAGCCCGGCAGGGTCTGGAAACCCTGAAGCTTTCTTT.

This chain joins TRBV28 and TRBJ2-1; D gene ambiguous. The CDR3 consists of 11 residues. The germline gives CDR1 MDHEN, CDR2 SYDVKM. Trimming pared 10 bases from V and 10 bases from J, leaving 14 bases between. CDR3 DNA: TGTGCCACGCAACGGAGTTGGGAGCAGTTCTTC. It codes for CATQRSWEQFF.

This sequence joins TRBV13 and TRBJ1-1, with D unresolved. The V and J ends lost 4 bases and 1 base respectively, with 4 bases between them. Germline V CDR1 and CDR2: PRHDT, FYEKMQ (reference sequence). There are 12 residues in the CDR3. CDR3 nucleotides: TGTGCCAGCAGCTCAGGGAACACTGAAGCTTTCTTT. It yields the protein CASSSGNTEAFF.

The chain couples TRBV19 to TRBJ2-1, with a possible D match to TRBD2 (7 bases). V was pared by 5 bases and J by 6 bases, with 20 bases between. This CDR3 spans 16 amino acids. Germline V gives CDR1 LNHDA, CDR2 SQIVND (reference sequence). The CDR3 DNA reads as TGTGCCAGTAGTCTCTACCAAGGGGGGGTGGGCAATGAGCAGTTCTTC. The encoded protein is CASSLYQGGVGNEQFF. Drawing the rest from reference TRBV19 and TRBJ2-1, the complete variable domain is DGGITQSPKYLFRKEGQNVTLSCEQNLNHDAMYWYRQDPGQGLRLIYYSQIVNDFQKGDIAEGYSVSREKKESFPLTVTSAQKNPTAFYLCASSLYQGGVGNEQFFGPGTRLTVL.

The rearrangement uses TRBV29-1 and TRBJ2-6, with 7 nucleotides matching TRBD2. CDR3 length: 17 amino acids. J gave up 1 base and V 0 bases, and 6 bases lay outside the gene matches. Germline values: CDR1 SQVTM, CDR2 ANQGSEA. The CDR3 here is CSVEDGTGGSGANVLTF. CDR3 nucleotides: TGCAGCGTTGAAGATGGAACGGGGGGATCTGGGGCCAACGTCCTGACTTTC. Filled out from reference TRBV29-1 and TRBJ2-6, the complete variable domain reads SAVISQKPSRDICQRGTSLTIQCQVDSQVTMMFWYRQQPGQSLTLIATANQGSEATYESGFVIDKFPISRPNLTFSTLTVSNMSPEDSSIYLCSVEDGTGGSGANVLTFGAGSRLTVL.

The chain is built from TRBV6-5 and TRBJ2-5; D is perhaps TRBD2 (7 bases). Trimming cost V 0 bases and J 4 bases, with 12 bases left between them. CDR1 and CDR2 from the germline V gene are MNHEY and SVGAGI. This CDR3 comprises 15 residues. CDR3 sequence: CASSYSMRGPETQYF. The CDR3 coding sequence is TGTGCCAGCAGTTACTCGATGCGGGGGCCAGAGACCCAGTACTTC.

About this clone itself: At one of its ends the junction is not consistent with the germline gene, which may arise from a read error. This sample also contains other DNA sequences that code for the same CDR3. CDR3 nucleotide sequence: TGTGCCAGCAGCTGGGATACGGGGGAGCAATACTTC. The encoded protein is CASSWDTGEQYF. The chain is built from TRBV7-2 and TRBJ2-7; tentative D call: TRBD2 (6 bases). Germline CDR1 SGHTA, CDR2 FQGNSA. CDR3 size: 12 residues.

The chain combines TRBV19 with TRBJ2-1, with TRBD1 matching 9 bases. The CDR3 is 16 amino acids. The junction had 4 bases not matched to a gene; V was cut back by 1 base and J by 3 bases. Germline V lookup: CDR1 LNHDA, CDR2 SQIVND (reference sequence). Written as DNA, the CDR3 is TGTGCCAGTAGTATAGCCGGGACAGGGAGCTACAATGAGCAGTTCTTC. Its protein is CASSIAGTGSYNEQFF.

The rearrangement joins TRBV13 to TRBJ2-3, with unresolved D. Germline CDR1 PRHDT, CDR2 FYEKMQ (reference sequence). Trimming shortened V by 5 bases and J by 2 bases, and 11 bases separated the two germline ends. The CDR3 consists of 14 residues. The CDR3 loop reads CASSQREDTDTQYF. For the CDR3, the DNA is TGTGCCAGCAGCCAGCGAGAGGACACAGATACGCAGTATTTT.

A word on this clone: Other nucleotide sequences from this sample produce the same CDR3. CDR3 residues: CASSFGTDTQYF. CDR3 sequence (DNA): TGTGCCAGCAGCTTTGGCACAGATACGCAGTATTTT. The rearrangement uses TRBV7-9 and TRBJ2-3; D gene uncertain. CDR1 and CDR2 from the germline V gene are SEHNR and FQNEAQ (reference sequence). Trimming took off 3 bases at V and 1 base at J, with 2 bases between the two ends. The CDR3 length is 12 residues.

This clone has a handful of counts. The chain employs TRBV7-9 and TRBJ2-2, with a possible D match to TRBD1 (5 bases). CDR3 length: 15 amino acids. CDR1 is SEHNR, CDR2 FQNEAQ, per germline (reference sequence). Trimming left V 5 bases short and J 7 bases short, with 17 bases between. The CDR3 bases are TGTGCCAGCAGCCTCGCAGGGATTAGTGTCGGGGAGCTGTTTTTT. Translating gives CASSLAGISVGELFF.